One sample yielded the 6 T cell receptor beta chains listed below, sequenced in a study of cytomegalovirus exposure and HLA in healthy donors. The PCR employed 60 Vbeta primers together with 13 Jbeta primers. Only in-frame clones appear in the TCRdb table, and some are missing; sequencing was by immunoSEQ multiplex PCR. The sample contains about 190,000 clones, almost 75% of which appear only once. The material sequenced was PBMCs. The receptors were gathered from a woman between 25 and 40 years old in good health and CMV-seropositive.

The CDR3 loop reads CSGDSSYEQYF. The CDR3 nucleotides read TGCAGTGGGGACAGCTCCTACGAGCAGTACTTC. The rearrangement uses TRBV20-1 and TRBJ2-7; 7 bases align to TRBD1. V dropped 7 bases and J dropped 0; count of bases not matched to a gene: 0. This CDR3 has 11 residues. The germline gives CDR1 DFQATT, CDR2 SNEGSKA (reference sequence).

The CDR3 loop reads CSGMRGGNEQFF. Written as DNA, the CDR3 is TGCAGCGGTATGAGGGGGGGCAATGAGCAGTTCTTC. V gene TRBV29-1 combines with J gene TRBJ2-1, with D possibly matching TRBD2 (7 bases). With 7 bases removed from V and 6 bases from J, the gap between germline ends came to 13 bases. Germline CDR1 reads SQVTM; CDR2 reads ANQGSEA. The CDR3 consists of 12 residues.

This chain links TRBV11-3 with TRBJ2-1; D gene uncertain. This CDR3 is built from 13 residues. CDR1 SGHNT and CDR2 YENEEA come from the germline V gene. Trimming stripped 4 bases from V and 5 bases from J, with 9 bases between. CDR3: CASSSVRDNEQFF. CDR3 DNA sequence: TGTGCCAGCAGCTCCGTCCGGGACAATGAGCAGTTCTTC. Based on the CDR3 plus reference TRBV11-3 and TRBJ2-1, the full variable domain is EAGVVQSPRYKIIEKKQPVAFWCNPISGHNTLYWYLQNLGQGPELLIRYENEEAVDDSQLPKDRFSAERLKGVDSTLKIQPAELGDSAVYLCASSSVRDNEQFFGPGTRLTVL.

The CDR3 loop is CASSPGREQYF. Here the CDR3 DNA reads TGTGCCAGCAGTCCAGGGCGCGAGCAGTACTTC. V is TRBV28 and J is TRBJ2-7; D might be TRBD1 (5 bases). Trimming removed 5 bases at V and 6 bases at J, with 8 bases between. Germline CDR1 and CDR2: MDHEN and SYDVKM. CDR3 length: 11 amino acids.

This rearrangement joins TRBV10-2 to TRBJ2-4, with D maybe TRBD1 (6 bases). V lost 2 bases and J 0 bases, leaving 11 bases between the germline ends. The CDR3 covers 16 residues. The germline CDR1 and CDR2 sequences are WSHSY and SAAADI. The CDR3 region has the DNA TGCGCCAGCAGTGAGGGGGGCTTCCTAGCCAAAAACATTCAGTACTTC. This translates into CASSEGGFLAKNIQYF.

The DNA for the CDR3 is TGTGCCAGCAAACTCTCCGGGACTGGGGAAAAACTGTTTTTT. Protein sequence: CASKLSGTGEKLFF. The V call is TRBV27, the J call TRBJ1-4; tentatively, D is TRBD1 (5 bases). The CDR3 has 14 amino acids. Trimming took off 7 bases at V and 8 bases at J, with 17 bases between the two ends. CDR1 and CDR2 (germline): MNHEY, SMNVEV (reference sequence).